The T cell receptor (beta chain) described here comes from a study of T cell changes during pregnancy in multiple sclerosis. Germline values: CDR1 SGHTA, CDR2 FQGNSA. The V end lost 2 bases, the J end lost 0 bases, and 19 bases lay between the germline ends. There are 18 residues in the CDR3. Data came from immunoSEQ multiplex PCR; TCRdb stores just in-frame clones and leaves some out. The sample carries roughly 49,000 clones, approximately 95% recorded once. The sample here was CD8+ T cells from peripheral blood mononuclear cells, taken in the first trimester of pregnancy. The rearrangement links TRBV7-2 to TRBJ1-1; unclear D gene. This TCR derives from a female donor with multiple sclerosis, enrolled in a pregnancy study. The CDR3 region has the DNA TGTGCCAGCAGCTTACTCTACCGGGATCATGACATGAACACTGAAGCTTTCTTT. It is translated as CASSLLYRDHDMNTEAFF.